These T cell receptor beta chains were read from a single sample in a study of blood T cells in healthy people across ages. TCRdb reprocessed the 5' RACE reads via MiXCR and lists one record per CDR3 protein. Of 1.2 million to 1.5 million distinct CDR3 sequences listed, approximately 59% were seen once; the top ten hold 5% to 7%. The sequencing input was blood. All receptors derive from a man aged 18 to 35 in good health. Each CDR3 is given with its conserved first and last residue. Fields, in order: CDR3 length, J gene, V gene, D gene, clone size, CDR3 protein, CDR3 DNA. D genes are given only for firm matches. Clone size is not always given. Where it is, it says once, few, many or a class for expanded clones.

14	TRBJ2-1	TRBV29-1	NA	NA	CSADMWGTYNEQFF	TGCAGCGCTGACATGTGGGGGACCTACAATGAGCAGTTCTTC
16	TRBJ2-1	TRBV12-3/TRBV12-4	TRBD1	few	CASSHQTGTAYNEQFF	TGTGCCAGCAGCCATCAAACCGGGACAGCTTACAATGAGCAGTTCTTC
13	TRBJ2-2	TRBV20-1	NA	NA	CSANLLAGGELFF	TGCAGTGCTAACCTACTAGCCGGCGGGGAGCTGTTTTTT
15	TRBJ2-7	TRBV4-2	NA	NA	CASSHSTRVAYEQYF	TGTGCCAGCAGCCATTCGACTCGTGTAGCCTACGAGCAGTACTTC
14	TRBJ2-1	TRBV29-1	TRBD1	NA	CSVDWTGDYNEQFF	TGCAGCGTTGATTGGACAGGAGATTACAATGAGCAGTTCTTC
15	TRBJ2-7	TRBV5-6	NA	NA	CASSSPGTHSYEQYF	TGTGCCAGCAGCTCCCCAGGGACACACTCCTACGAGCAGTACTTC
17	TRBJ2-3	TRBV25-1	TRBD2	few	CASSESDGAGGTDTQYF	TGTGCCAGCAGTGAATCGGATGGAGCGGGGGGCACAGATACGCAGTATTTT
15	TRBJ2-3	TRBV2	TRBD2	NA	CASSVPSGRADTQYF	TGTGCCAGCAGTGTTCCCAGCGGGAGAGCAGATACGCAGTATTTT
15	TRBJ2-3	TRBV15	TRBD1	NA	CATTGDRGRADTQYF	TGTGCCACCACCGGGGACAGGGGGCGCGCAGATACGCAGTATTTT
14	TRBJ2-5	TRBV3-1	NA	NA	CASSHEQLEETQYF	TGTGCCAGCAGCCACGAACAACTAGAGGAGACCCAGTACTTC
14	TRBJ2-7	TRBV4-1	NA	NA	CASSQVTVSKGQYF	TGCGCCAGCAGCCAAGTGACCGTTTCTAAGGGGCAGTACTTC
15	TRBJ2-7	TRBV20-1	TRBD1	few	CSASDGTGASYEQYF	TGCAGTGCTAGTGATGGGACAGGGGCATCCTACGAGCAGTACTTC
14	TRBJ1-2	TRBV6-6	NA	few	CASSHLAGNYGYTF	TGTGCCAGCAGTCATCTCGCAGGGAACTATGGCTACACCTTC
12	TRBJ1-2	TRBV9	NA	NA	CASGDYSYGYTF	TGTGCCAGCGGCGATTACAGCTATGGCTACACCTTC
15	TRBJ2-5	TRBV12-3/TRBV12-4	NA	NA	CASSWVGGPQETQYF	TGTGCCAGCAGTTGGGTCGGGGGCCCGCAAGAGACCCAGTACTTC
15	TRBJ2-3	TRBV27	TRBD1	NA	CASGTGAASTDTQYF	TGTGCCAGCGGAACAGGGGCCGCCAGCACAGATACGCAGTATTTT
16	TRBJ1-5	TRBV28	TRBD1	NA	CASSIGTGGFGQPQHF	TGTGCCAGCAGCATTGGGACAGGGGGATTCGGTCAGCCCCAGCATTTT
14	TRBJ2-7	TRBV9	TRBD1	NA	CASSDSTGAGEQYF	TGTGCCAGCAGCGACTCGACAGGGGCTGGCGAGCAGTACTTC
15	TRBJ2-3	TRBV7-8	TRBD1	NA	CASSLNWPGGDTQYF	TGTGCCAGCAGCTTAAACTGGCCAGGGGGAGATACGCAGTATTTT
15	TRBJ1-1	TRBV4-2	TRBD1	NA	CASSQETGENTEAFF	TGTGCCAGCAGCCAAGAGACAGGGGAGAACACTGAAGCTTTCTTT
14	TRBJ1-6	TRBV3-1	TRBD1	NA	CASRLTGGHSPLHF	TGTGCCAGCAGGCTGACAGGGGGCCACTCACCCCTCCACTTT
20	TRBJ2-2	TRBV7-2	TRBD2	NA	CASSLGGLAVDQLATGELFF	TGTGCCAGCAGCTTAGGGGGACTAGCGGTCGACCAGCTAGCTACCGGGGAGCTGTTTTTT
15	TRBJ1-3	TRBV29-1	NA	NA	CSTAFRDVEGNTIYF	TGCAGCACAGCTTTCCGGGACGTAGAGGGAAACACCATATATTTT
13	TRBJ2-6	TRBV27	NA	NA	CATASSGANVLTF	TGTGCCACTGCGAGCTCTGGGGCCAACGTCCTGACTTTC
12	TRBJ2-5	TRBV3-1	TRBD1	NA	CASAPGGETQYF	TGTGCCAGCGCCCCAGGGGGAGAGACCCAGTACTTC
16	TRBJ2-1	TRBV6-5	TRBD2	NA	CASSYGEGSGGIEQFF	TGTGCCAGCAGTTACGGGGAGGGTAGCGGGGGGATTGAGCAGTTCTTC
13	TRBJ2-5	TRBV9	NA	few	CASSKGGGETQYF	TGTGCCAGCAGTAAGGGGGGCGGGGAGACCCAGTACTTC
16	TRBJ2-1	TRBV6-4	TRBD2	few	CASSSSGTSGLNEQFF	TGTGCCAGCAGTTCCTCCGGGACTAGCGGGCTGAATGAGCAGTTCTTC
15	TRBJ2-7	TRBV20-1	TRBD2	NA	CSARAVTSGPYEQYF	TGCAGTGCTAGAGCAGTGACTAGCGGGCCTTACGAGCAGTACTTC
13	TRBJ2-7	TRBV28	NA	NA	CASSFTGKYEQYF	TGTGCCAGCAGTTTTACGGGGAAGTACGAGCAGTACTTC
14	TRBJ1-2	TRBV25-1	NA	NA	CASSDWGEHDGYTF	TGTGCCAGCAGTGACTGGGGTGAGCACGATGGCTACACCTTC
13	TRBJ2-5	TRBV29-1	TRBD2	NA	CSGEGPVRETQYF	TGCAGCGGGGAGGGGCCAGTACGGGAGACCCAGTACTTC
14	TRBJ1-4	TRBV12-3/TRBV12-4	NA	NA	CASSLQGAYEKLFF	TGTGCCAGCAGTCTACAGGGCGCTTATGAAAAACTGTTTTTT
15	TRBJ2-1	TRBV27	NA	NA	CASSLTESSYNEQFF	TGTGCCAGCAGTTTGACCGAGAGCTCCTACAATGAGCAGTTCTTC
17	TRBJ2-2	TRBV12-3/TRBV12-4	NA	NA	CASSGDAKTPNTGELFF	TGTGCCAGCAGTGGGGACGCTAAGACCCCTAACACCGGGGAGCTGTTTTTT
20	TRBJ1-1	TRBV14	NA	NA	CASSQYLRRTKGAMNTEAFF	TGTGCCAGCAGCCAATATCTTCGCCGAACAAAAGGAGCTATGAACACTGAAGCTTTCTTT
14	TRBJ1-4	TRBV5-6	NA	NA	CASSPWETLEKLFF	TGTGCCAGCAGCCCGTGGGAGACACTTGAAAAACTGTTTTTT
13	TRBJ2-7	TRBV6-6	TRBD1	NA	CASSYGTGAEQYF	TGTGCCAGCAGTTACGGGACAGGGGCCGAGCAGTACTTC
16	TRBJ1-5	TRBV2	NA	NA	CASSEALDPLNQPQHF	TGTGCCAGCAGTGAAGCGCTTGACCCACTCAATCAGCCCCAGCATTTT
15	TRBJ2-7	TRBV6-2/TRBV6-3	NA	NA	CASSLLQSSSYEQYF	TGTGCCAGCAGTCTACTTCAATCTAGCTCCTACGAGCAGTACTTC
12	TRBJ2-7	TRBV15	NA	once	CATSRGYYEQYF	TGTGCCACCAGCAGGGGTTACTACGAGCAGTACTTC
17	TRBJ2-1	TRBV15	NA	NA	CATSRDQLRSSYNEQFF	TGTGCCACCAGCAGAGATCAGCTCAGGAGCTCCTACAATGAGCAGTTCTTC
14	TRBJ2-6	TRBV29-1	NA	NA	CSVETSSGANVLTF	TGCAGCGTTGAGACGTCCTCTGGGGCCAACGTCCTGACTTTC
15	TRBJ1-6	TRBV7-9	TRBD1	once	CASSPQGADNSPLHF	TGTGCCAGCAGTCCACAGGGGGCGGATAATTCACCCCTCCACTTT
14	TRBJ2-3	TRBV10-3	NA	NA	CAISESSFGGTQYF	TGTGCCATCAGTGAGTCCAGTTTCGGGGGTACGCAGTATTTT
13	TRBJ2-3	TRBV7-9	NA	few	CASILPSTDTQYF	TGTGCCAGCATCCTCCCTTCCACAGATACGCAGTATTTT
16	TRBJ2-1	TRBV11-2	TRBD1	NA	CASSSFRDRGLDEQFF	TGTGCCAGCAGCTCGTTCCGGGACAGGGGTCTCGATGAGCAGTTCTTC
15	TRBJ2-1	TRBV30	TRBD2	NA	CAWDTGTSVGDEQFF	TGTGCCTGGGACACCGGGACTAGCGTCGGCGATGAGCAGTTCTTC
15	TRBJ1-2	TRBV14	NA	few	CASSQESGRNYGYTF	TGTGCCAGCAGCCAAGAGAGCGGCAGAAACTATGGCTACACCTTC
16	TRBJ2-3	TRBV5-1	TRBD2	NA	CASSLNLAGGMDTQYF	TGCGCCAGCAGCTTGAACCTAGCGGGGGGGATGGATACGCAGTATTTT
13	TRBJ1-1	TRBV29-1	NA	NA	CSVARVMNTEAFF	TGCAGCGTTGCTAGGGTTATGAACACTGAAGCTTTCTTT
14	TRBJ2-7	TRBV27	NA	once	CASSSSGTGHEQYF	TGTGCCAGCAGTTCCTCCGGGACTGGACATGAGCAGTACTTC
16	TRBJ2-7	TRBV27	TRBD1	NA	CASSTWDSQTSYEQYF	TGTGCCAGCAGTACGTGGGACAGCCAAACGAGCTACGAGCAGTACTTC